These 28 T cell receptor beta chains share one sample of origin, sequenced in a study of blood T cell repertoires in COVID-19. TCRdb keeps only in-frame clones here, not all; method: immunoSEQ multiplex PCR. The sample lists 170,000 or so clones, around four fifths seen once, with 6.5% to 7.5% in the top ten. Sequences were obtained from peripheral blood. Source of these receptors: a woman aged 35 to 49 with COVID-19, enrolled during active disease.

The chain employs TRBV5-1 and TRBJ2-5, with 10 bases identical to TRBD1. The CDR3 spans 14 residues. With 5 bases clipped from V and 1 base from J, the junction kept 2 bases outside the gene matches. The germline V gene has CDR1 SGHRS and CDR2 YFSETQ. CDR3 sequence: CASSRDRGQETQYF. The DNA for the CDR3 is TGCGCCAGCAGTAGGGACAGGGGCCAAGAGACCCAGTACTTC.

V and J are TRBV2 and TRBJ2-4; D gene ambiguous. Germline V CDR1 and CDR2: SNHLY, FYNNEI. V was pared by 4 bases and J by 8 bases, with 9 bases between. The CDR3 runs 12 residues. CDR3 DNA sequence: TGTGCCAGCAGTGCTCGTCAGGACATTCAGTACTTC. Translating gives CASSARQDIQYF.

This clone turned up a few times. The chain recombines TRBV19 with TRBJ2-1; TRBD1 aligns across 8 bases. The CDR3 covers 15 residues. The ends lost 1 base at V and 8 bases at J; junction bases unmatched: 7. The germline gives CDR1 LNHDA, CDR2 SQIVND (reference sequence). The CDR3, as DNA: TGTGCCAGTAGTATAGCGCAGGGGGCGGGGCATGAGCAGTTCTTC. Translation: CASSIAQGAGHEQFF.

The J gene is TRBJ1-3, the V gene TRBV18; D unclear. The germline V gene has CDR1 KGHSH and CDR2 LQKENI. The length of the CDR3 is 16 residues. V shed 6 bases and J shed 0 bases, with 15 bases lying between them. The DNA of the CDR3 is TGTGCCAGCTCTCTCGGAGGACGAGGCTCTGGAAACACCATATATTTT. Translation: CASSLGGRGSGNTIYF.

V is TRBV24-1 and J is TRBJ1-1; D remains unclear. The CDR3 sequence is 13 residues long. CDR1 is KGHDR, CDR2 SFDVKD, per germline. The V end was cut by 6 bases, the J end by 5 bases, with 12 bases between. Here the CDR3 reads CATSPRTLTEAFF. CDR3 nucleotide sequence: TGTGCCACCAGTCCGAGGACTTTGACTGAAGCTTTCTTT.

This chain uses TRBV14 with TRBJ1-1, with 7 positions matching TRBD1. The CDR3 is 16 amino acids. After removal of 0 bases from V and 1 base from J, the junction contained 5 bases not matched to a gene. CDR1 SGHDN and CDR2 FVKESK come from the germline V gene. In nucleotides, the CDR3 is TGTGCCAGCAGCCAAGACTGGGCAGGGGGGAACACTGAAGCTTTCTTT. Translating it yields CASSQDWAGGNTEAFF.

This rearrangement joins TRBV18 to TRBJ1-3; D ambiguous. In germline, CDR1 is KGHSH, CDR2 LQKENI. This CDR3 contains 15 residues. The V end was cut by 0 bases, the J end by 0 bases, with 6 bases between. For the CDR3, the DNA is TGTGCCAGCTCACCACCGCCGAGCTCTGGAAACACCATATATTTT. Translated: CASSPPPSSGNTIYF.

V gene TRBV6-5 combines with J gene TRBJ1-5; 7 bases map to TRBD1. In germline, CDR1 is MNHEY, CDR2 SVGAGI. The J segment lost 7 bases and the V segment lost 7 bases, leaving 7 bases of the junction unmatched. The CDR3 has 13 residues. The CDR3 coding sequence is TGTGCCAGCAACAGGGGCCCTAGGCAGCCCCAGCATTTT. Translated: CASNRGPRQPQHF.

The chain combines TRBV5-1 with TRBJ2-3, with TRBD2 matching 15 bases. The V segment lost 4 bases and the J segment 10 bases; nucleotides outside the gene matches: 7. CDR3 length equals 15 residues. Germline V lookup: CDR1 SGHRS, CDR2 YFSETQ. For the CDR3, the DNA is TGCGCCAGCAGCCCAGAGGGACTAGCGGGAGGTGCGCAGTATTTT. This codes for CASSPEGLAGGAQYF. Drawing the rest from reference TRBV5-1 and TRBJ2-3, the complete variable domain is KAGVTQTPRYLIKTRGQQVTLSCSPISGHRSVSWYQQTPGQGLQFLFEYFSETQRNKGNFPGRFSGRQFSNSRSEMNVSTLELGDSALYLCASSPEGLAGGAQYFGPGTRLTVL.

The V call is TRBV2, the J call TRBJ2-7; D perhaps matches TRBD1 (5 bases). Trimming left V 4 bases short and J 7 bases short, with 11 bases between. Per germline, CDR1 SNHLY and CDR2 FYNNEI. The CDR3 contains 12 residues. The CDR3 loop reads CASSVGAWEQYF. The CDR3 DNA reads TGTGCCAGCAGTGTAGGGGCCTGGGAGCAGTACTTC.

The rearrangement joins TRBV4-1 to TRBJ1-1; perhaps TRBD1 as D (5 bases). Germline CDR1 MGHRA, CDR2 YSYEKL. CDR3 length: 19 residues. V shed 1 base and J shed 0 bases, with 21 bases lying between them. CDR3 in amino acids: CASSQVWSMKGRVNTEAFF. The CDR3 DNA reads TGCGCCAGCAGCCAAGTTTGGAGCATGAAGGGCAGGGTGAACACTGAAGCTTTCTTT.

The CDR3 DNA sequence: TGTGCCATCAATCAAAGAGTGAATTCACCCCTCCACTTT. Translation: CAINQRVNSPLHF. This chain uses TRBV10-3 with TRBJ1-6; D not certain. This CDR3 spans 13 amino acids. Trimming pared 7 bases from V and 7 bases from J, leaving 11 bases between. Germline CDR1 is ENHRY and CDR2 is SYGVKD.

The J gene is TRBJ1-1, the V gene TRBV7-8; D gene uncertain. This CDR3 region has 14 residues. Germline V gene data show CDR1 as SGHVS and CDR2 as FQNEAQ. V lost 5 bases, J lost 0 bases, and 10 bases lay in between. The CDR3 DNA is TGTGCCAGCAGCACGCCCTACTTGAACACTGAAGCTTTCTTT. Protein: CASSTPYLNTEAFF.

The chain links TRBV20-1 to TRBJ1-3, with a weak D call TRBD1 (5 bases). V was shortened by 5 bases and J by 0 bases, with 14 bases between the two germline ends. Germline V CDR1 and CDR2: DFQATT, SNEGSKA (reference sequence). The CDR3 contains 15 residues. CDR3 sequence: CSARAGIYSGNTIYF. The DNA for the CDR3 is TGCAGTGCTCGTGCAGGGATCTACTCTGGAAACACCATATATTTT.

The chain links TRBV2 to TRBJ1-2; TRBD1 matches 9 bases. The junction had 12 bases not matched to a gene; V was cut back by 6 bases and J by 4 bases. This CDR3 has 16 amino acids. The germline V gene has CDR1 SNHLY and CDR2 FYNNEI. This CDR3 is CASRKGTGQVSYGYTF. The CDR3 DNA sequence: TGTGCCAGCAGGAAAGGGACAGGGCAGGTTTCCTATGGCTACACCTTC.

The CDR3 DNA reads TGTGCCATCAGACGGACAGGGGAGAGGAATGAGCAGTTCTTC. This gives the protein CAIRRTGERNEQFF. The gene calls are TRBV10-3 and TRBJ2-1; TRBD1 matches 9 bases. V was clipped by 6 bases and J by 7 bases; unmatched bases: 7. The CDR3 has 14 residues. In germline, CDR1 is ENHRY, CDR2 SYGVKD.

In DNA form, the CDR3 reads TGCGCCAGCAGCTTGGCCGATAAAGGGGGCTCCTACAATGAGCAGTTCTTC. Amino acids: CASSLADKGGSYNEQFF. V is TRBV5-1 and J is TRBJ2-1, with D possibly TRBD1 on 6 matching bases. Germline CDR1 is SGHRS and CDR2 is YFSETQ. V was cut by 0 bases and J by 0 bases, with 13 bases left in between. CDR3 length equals 17 residues.

J is TRBJ1-5 and V is TRBV7-9; TRBD1 matches at 7 bases. The CDR3 loop spans 13 amino acids. Trimming at V came to 5 bases and at J to 4 bases, leaving 2 bases not matched to a gene. CDR1 and CDR2 (germline): SEHNR, FQNEAQ (reference sequence). CDR3 coding DNA: TGTGCCAGCAGCCTACAGGGGAATCAGCCCCAGCATTTT. As protein: CASSLQGNQPQHF.

The chain's CDR3 is CASSPHGVGYTF. The CDR3 nucleotides read TGCGCCAGCAGCCCCCACGGGGTCGGCTACACCTTC. J is TRBJ1-2 and V is TRBV5-1; D is unclear. This CDR3 has 12 amino acids. Deletions cut 4 bases from V and 8 bases from J, with 12 bases between. Germline V gene sequence: CDR1 SGHRS, CDR2 YFSETQ.

The V gene is TRBV7-3, the J gene TRBJ2-7; 10 nucleotides match TRBD2. The CDR3 extends over 17 amino acids. Germline CDR1 SGHTA, CDR2 FQGTGA. V lost 5 bases to trimming and J lost 6 bases; unmatched junction nucleotides: 16. CDR3 loop: CASSQSTDSGRIGEQYF. CDR3 bases: TGTGCCAGCAGCCAATCCACCGATAGCGGGAGGATTGGCGAGCAGTACTTC. The full variable domain, its missing parts supplied by reference TRBV7-3 and TRBJ2-7, is GAGVSQTPSNKVTEKGKYVELRCDPISGHTALYWYRQSLGQGPEFLIYFQGTGAADDSGLPNDRFFAVRPEGSVSTLKIQRTERGDSAVYLCASSQSTDSGRIGEQYFGPGTRLTVT.

The chain employs TRBV5-1 and TRBJ2-5, with TRBD2 matching 7 bases. Germline V gene lookup returns CDR1 SGHRS and CDR2 YFSETQ. After removal of 3 bases from V and 4 bases from J, the junction contained 9 bases not matched to a gene. CDR3 length equals 15 residues. The CDR3 coding sequence is TGCGCCAGCAGCTCGAGCGGGGTGCCTGTAGAGACCCAGTACTTC. It encodes CASSSSGVPVETQYF.

There are a few counts of this clone. The same CDR3 is also encoded by other DNA sequences in this sample. V usage is TRBV6-4 and J usage is TRBJ1-4, with 8 bases aligning to TRBD1. This CDR3 has 13 residues. Germline V gene data show CDR1 as MRHNA and CDR2 as SNTAGT. Unmatched junction bases numbered 2, after V lost 8 bases and J lost 3 bases. The CDR3 here is CASRQGPNEKLFF. The CDR3 nucleotides read TGTGCCAGCCGACAGGGGCCTAATGAAAAACTGTTTTTT.

This clone has a handful of counts. The chain couples TRBV4-1 to TRBJ2-7; 9 bases map to TRBD1. Germline trimming cut 5 bases from V and 7 bases from J; bases unmatched to any gene: 12. In germline, CDR1 is MGHRA, CDR2 YSYEKL. CDR3 size: 15 residues. The CDR3 loop reads CASSFPGTGSGEQYF. The CDR3 DNA reads TGCGCCAGCAGCTTCCCCGGGACAGGGTCGGGAGAGCAGTACTTC.

The chain uses TRBV6-5 and TRBJ2-7, with TRBD1 matching over 10 bases. Per germline, CDR1 MNHEY and CDR2 SVGAGI. The CDR3 covers 15 residues. V was pared by 8 bases and J by 0 bases, with 7 bases of the junction left unmatched. The CDR3 loop is CASRDRGLSSYEQYF. Written as DNA, the CDR3 is TGTGCCAGCCGGGACAGGGGCCTAAGCTCCTACGAGCAGTACTTC.

This rearrangement joins TRBV19 to TRBJ1-5; TRBD1 might be the D (5 bases). Germline lookup yields CDR1 LNHDA and CDR2 SQIVND (reference sequence). This CDR3 comprises 15 residues. V dropped 5 bases and J dropped 7 bases, with 18 bases sitting between them. The CDR3 protein is CASSDYRSRNQPQHF. CDR3 bases: TGTGCCAGTAGTGATTACAGGTCTCGTAACCAGCCCCAGCATTTT.

This chain joins TRBV7-6 and TRBJ2-2; 11 bases fit TRBD1. Trimming cost V 6 bases and J 4 bases; bases outside gene matches: 4. Germline V CDR1 and CDR2: SGHVS, FNYEAQ. The CDR3 contains 15 residues. The CDR3 DNA sequence: TGTGCCAGCAGTCGGGACAGGGGGAGCACCGGGGAGCTGTTTTTT. Translating it yields CASSRDRGSTGELFF.

The chain recombines TRBV5-1 with TRBJ2-4; tentative D call: TRBD2 (6 bases). V was clipped by 0 bases and J by 7 bases, with 14 bases between them. CDR3 length equals 15 residues. Germline CDR1 reads SGHRS; CDR2 reads YFSETQ. Here the CDR3 reads CASSLAPGGENIQYF. The CDR3 DNA follows: TGCGCCAGCAGCTTGGCTCCTGGCGGGGAGAACATTCAGTACTTC.

The CDR3 spells CASSILLNTEAFF. The CDR3 DNA is TGTGCCAGTAGTATTCTCCTGAACACTGAAGCTTTCTTT. V usage is TRBV19 and J usage is TRBJ1-1, with D hard to call. V gave up 3 bases and J gave up 0 bases, with 5 bases separating them. Germline loops: CDR1 LNHDA, CDR2 SQIVND (reference sequence). CDR3 length equals 13 residues.